These 11 T cell receptor beta chains share one sample of origin, sequenced in a study of early T cells in non-severe SARS-CoV-2 infection. TCRdb fed the 5' RACE reads into MiXCR, producing one record per CDR3 protein. The sample contains about 83,000 distinct CDR3 sequences, around 12% of which appear only once. The source material was whole blood. All receptors derive from an adult who was a healthcare worker with PCR-confirmed SARS-CoV-2 infection or an uninfected control (not recorded which).

The chain carries TRBV7-9 and TRBJ2-6; D gene unclear. Germline V gene lookup returns CDR1 SEHNR and CDR2 FQNEAQ (reference sequence). This CDR3 comprises 14 residues. V lost 1 base and J 2 bases, leaving 3 bases between the germline ends. The CDR3 loop is CASSLDAGANVLTF. The CDR3 bases are TGTGCCAGCAGCTTAGACGCTGGGGCCAACGTCCTGACTTTC.

The rearrangement links TRBV4-3 to TRBJ1-4; unclear D gene. V was clipped by 2 bases and J by 4 bases, with 8 bases between them. CDR1 is LGHNA, CDR2 YSLEER, per germline. The CDR3 is made up of 14 amino acids. The CDR3 sequence: CASSQRAINEKLFF. The DNA of the CDR3 is TGCGCCAGCAGCCAACGGGCGATTAATGAAAAACTGTTTTTT.

This clonotype was recorded a few times. The V call is TRBV28, the J call TRBJ2-3; unclear D gene. Trimming pared 8 bases from V and 0 bases from J, leaving 6 bases between. Germline V CDR1 and CDR2: MDHEN, SYDVKM. The CDR3 consists of 12 residues. The CDR3 sequence: CASGTSTDTQYF. DNA for the CDR3: TGTGCCAGCGGTACTAGCACAGATACGCAGTATTTT.

This clonotype was observed once. The J gene is TRBJ2-1, the V gene TRBV20-1, with 11 bases matching TRBD2. V lost 0 bases to trimming and J lost 6 bases; unmatched junction nucleotides: 7. Germline-derived CDR1 and CDR2 are DFQATT and SNEGSKA (reference sequence). CDR3 length: 16 residues. The chain's CDR3 is CSARDSGRALANEQFF. The CDR3 DNA reads as TGCAGTGCTAGAGATAGCGGGAGGGCCTTGGCCAATGAGCAGTTCTTC.

This clonotype occurred a few times. This CDR3 is CASSNRVSSSGSVHEQFF. The CDR3, as DNA: TGTGCCAGCAGCAATCGGGTCTCATCTAGCGGGAGCGTTCATGAGCAGTTCTTC. The chain is built from TRBV5-4 and TRBJ2-1, with TRBD2 matching over 10 bases. V gave up 4 bases and J gave up 8 bases; unmatched junction bases: 18. Germline V gene sequence: CDR1 SGHNT, CDR2 YYREEE (reference sequence). The CDR3 is made up of 18 amino acids.

This clonotype has ten or more counts. The chain joins TRBV7-3 to TRBJ2-1; D might be TRBD2 (6 bases). The CDR3 is 15 amino acids. Trimming left V 5 bases short and J 3 bases short, with 14 bases between. Germline lookup yields CDR1 SGHTA and CDR2 FQGTGA. CDR3 in amino acids: CASSDGGYNYNEQFF. The CDR3 DNA reads as TGTGCCAGCAGCGACGGGGGATACAACTACAATGAGCAGTTCTTC.

J is TRBJ2-2 and V is TRBV24-1; no reliable D call. The V end was cut by 4 bases, the J end by 7 bases, with 12 bases between. The CDR3 has 14 amino acids. The germline gives CDR1 KGHDR, CDR2 SFDVKD. The CDR3 reads CATSDDQFFGELFF. In DNA form, the CDR3 reads TGTGCCACCAGTGACGACCAATTTTTCGGGGAGCTGTTTTTT.

The chain employs TRBV11-2 and TRBJ2-1; D is undetermined. The CDR3 length is 15 residues. The V and J ends lost 0 bases and 7 bases respectively, with 13 bases between them. The germline CDR1 and CDR2 sequences are SGHAT and FQNNGV. The CDR3 region is CASSLEGWILNEQFF. In DNA form, the CDR3 reads TGTGCCAGCAGCTTAGAGGGGTGGATATTGAATGAGCAGTTCTTC.

This clonotype was seen a few times. The rearrangement uses TRBV29-1 and TRBJ2-2; 8 bases align to TRBD2. The CDR3 is 16 amino acids. CDR1 is SQVTM, CDR2 ANQGSEA, per germline. The J segment lost 5 bases and the V segment lost 7 bases, leaving 15 bases of the junction unmatched. The CDR3 sequence: CSAEGPAGGSTGELFF. The CDR3 bases are TGCAGCGCCGAAGGGCCGGCGGGAGGATCGACCGGGGAGCTGTTTTTT.

This clonotype was recorded at least ten times. The rearrangement links TRBV7-9 to TRBJ1-6; D gene uncertain. Between the trimmed V and J ends, which lost 4 bases and 10 bases, there was a span of 8 bases. Germline assignment: CDR1 SEHNR and CDR2 FQNEAQ (reference sequence). CDR3 length equals 12 residues. The CDR3 sequence is CASSSRGSPLHF. The CDR3 DNA reads as TGTGCCAGCAGCTCAAGAGGGTCACCCCTCCACTTT.

The sample holds many counts of this clonotype. This rearrangement joins TRBV7-8 to TRBJ2-7; 11 bases are a match to TRBD2. The length of the CDR3 is 16 residues. Trimming at V came to 2 bases and at J to 7 bases, leaving 10 bases not matched to a gene. Germline-derived CDR1 and CDR2 are SGHVS and FQNEAQ. In DNA form, the CDR3 reads TGTGCCAGCAGCTTAAATAGCGGGAGGGCCTCGGGGGAGCAGTACTTC. Its protein is CASSLNSGRASGEQYF.